The subject of this entry is one T cell receptor beta chain. Its antigen remains unidentified. Assay: immunoSEQ multiplex PCR; the TCRdb copy retains only in-frame clones and omits some. Among 150,000 to 200,000 clones, 92% were seen once, and the ten largest hold more than 1%. Whether given at about 4 or about 12 weeks, second doses were pooled. This sample was included in a study of T cell responses to AZD1222 COVID-19 vaccine. Study-wide points: The span of vaccine-associated CD4 TCRs extended across spike, with dominance at 160-218 and 743-854. As reported, nearly half of all spike-specific TCRs target variant regions that are unmutated.

CDR1 is MNHEY, CDR2 SVGAGI, per germline. The CDR3 covers 13 residues. With V trimmed by 7 bases and J by 4 bases, 4 bases remained unmatched. The origin of this receptor is an adult who received the AZD1222 COVID-19 vaccine. J is TRBJ2-7 and V is TRBV6-5, with 10 nucleotides matching TRBD1. Sequencing was performed on peripheral blood, taken 28 days after the second AZD1222 dose. The CDR3 DNA reads TGTGCCAGCATGAGGGACAGGGGATACGAGCAGTACTTC. Translation: CASMRDRGYEQYF.